The 24 T cell receptor beta chains below come from one sample, sequenced in a study of T-cell reconstitution after alpha-beta-depleted transplantation in children (dated by TCRdb to about 2016). What the treatment or condition label conveys for this sample: allogeneic hematopoietic cell transplantation with graft depleted of TCRalphabeta T cells and CD19 B cells. The protocol used for the library was PCR. Sequenced using an Illumina HiSeq 2500. To normalize quantification of the TCRbeta repertoire, the TCR libraries were built with molecular barcoding that relied on unique molecular identifiers. TCRdb reanalyzed the raw reads on its own, using fastp at Q25 for trimming and MiXCR for clone calling, and kept in-frame beta chains. Identical CDR3 protein sequences are pooled into one entry, listed with their most common genes and DNA. For this sample there are some 180,000 distinct CDR3 sequences; approximately 7% appear just once. Less than 7% of the sample is in the top ten clones.

Source: PBMCs, taken before TCRalphabeta/CD19-depleted stem cell transplant. The receptors here all came from a boy younger than 10 with acute lymphoblastic leukemia, due to receive a stem cell transplant.

This clonotype has ten or more counts. The chain is built from TRBV21-1 and TRBJ2-3. TRBV21-1 is classified as a pseudogene. The CDR3 spans 12 residues. The CDR3 protein is CASSKNPDTQYF. The CDR3 DNA follows: TGTGCCAGCAGCAAAAACCCAGATACGCAGTATTTT.

This clonotype was recorded many times. The chain joins TRBV20-1 to TRBJ2-5, with 8 bases that match TRBD2. Germline V gene sequence: CDR1 DFQATT, CDR2 SNEGSKA (reference sequence). The V segment lost 0 bases and the J segment 5 bases; nucleotides outside the gene matches: 5. The CDR3 has 14 residues. CDR3 sequence: CSARDPGGLETQYF. The CDR3 bases are TGCAGTGCTAGAGACCCGGGGGGGCTGGAGACCCAGTACTTC.

This clonotype has only a few counts. Mismatch with germline at one junction end may stem from a read error. V is TRBV4-2 and J is TRBJ2-6, with 9 bases identical to TRBD2. Per the germline V gene, CDR1 is LGHNA and CDR2 is YNFKEQ. CDR3 length: 18 residues. The CDR3 nucleotides read TGTGCCAGCAGACAAGCTTATTCTAGCGGGGCTGGGGCCAACGTCCTGACTTTC. It is translated as CASRQAYSSGAGANVLTF.

There are many counts of this clonotype. CDR3 region: CASSSQPLRLAGEIYEQYF. In DNA, the CDR3 is TGTGCCAGCAGCTCCCAGCCCCTCCGACTAGCGGGAGAAATTTACGAGCAGTACTTC. This chain uses TRBV11-2 with TRBJ2-7; 12 bases align to TRBD2. Germline CDR1 is SGHAT and CDR2 is FQNNGV. Trimming removed 4 bases from V and 4 bases from J; junction bases left unmatched: 17. This CDR3 is 19 amino acids long.

At least ten counts were recorded for this clonotype. CDR3: CASSSREVRFF. The CDR3 DNA reads TGTGCCAGCAGCTCGAGGGAGGTCCGGTTCTTC. This chain joins TRBV5-5 and TRBJ2-1, with D possibly being TRBD2 (6 bases). This CDR3 has 11 amino acids. V lost 3 bases to trimming and J lost 15 bases, with 13 bases between them. Germline V gene sequence: CDR1 SGHKS, CDR2 YYEKEE (reference sequence).

This chain uses TRBV9 with TRBJ2-1; 9 nucleotides align to TRBD2. This CDR3 contains 14 residues. The J segment lost 5 bases and the V segment lost 4 bases, leaving 4 bases of the junction unmatched. Germline assignment: CDR1 SGDLS and CDR2 YYNGEE. CDR3 amino acids: CASSPAGGNNEQFF. The CDR3 DNA reads TGTGCCAGCAGCCCAGCGGGGGGAAACAATGAGCAGTTCTTC.

The chain recombines TRBV5-6 with TRBJ2-3; 8 nucleotides align to TRBD2. Germline CDR1 is SGHDT and CDR2 is YYEEEE. J was trimmed by 1 base and V by 1 base; bases with no gene match: 5. This CDR3 has 16 amino acids. The CDR3 nucleotides are TGTGCCAGCAGCTTGAGCAGCGGGAGAGGCACAGATACGCAGTATTTT. Translated: CASSLSSGRGTDTQYF.

In this sample, this clonotype turned up a few times. The genes are TRBV18 and TRBJ1-5, with D perhaps TRBD1 (5 bases). The CDR3 is 13 amino acids. V was shortened by 8 bases and J by 7 bases, with 15 bases between the two germline ends. Germline CDR1 KGHSH, CDR2 LQKENI. The CDR3 reads CASRRATGQPQHF. The DNA for the CDR3 is TGTGCCAGCCGGCGGGCAACAGGCCAGCCCCAGCATTTT.

At least ten counts were recorded for this clonotype. The rearrangement joins TRBV13 to TRBJ2-1, with D maybe TRBD1 (6 bases). Germline lookup yields CDR1 PRHDT and CDR2 FYEKMQ (reference sequence). Trimming removed 4 bases at V and 5 bases at J, with 12 bases between. The CDR3 is made up of 14 amino acids. CDR3 protein: CASSSRDTHNEQFF. The CDR3 nucleotides read TGTGCCAGCAGCTCGAGGGACACCCACAATGAGCAGTTCTTC.

This clonotype was counted many times. The V gene is TRBV29-1, the J gene TRBJ2-1; perhaps TRBD2 as D (6 bases). V lost 1 base, J lost 0 bases, and 13 bases lay in between. Germline lookup yields CDR1 SQVTM and CDR2 ANQGSEA. The CDR3 runs 16 residues. The CDR3 DNA sequence: TGCAGCGTTGAAGGCGGGACTTCCATCTCCTACAATGAGCAGTTCTTC. Amino acids: CSVEGGTSISYNEQFF.

The chain uses TRBV10-2 and TRBJ2-2, with 7 bases fitting TRBD2. V shed 4 bases, J shed 1 base, and the junction held 3 bases outside the gene matches. CDR3 length: 15 residues. Germline V gene lookup returns CDR1 WSHSY and CDR2 SAAADI. The CDR3 DNA reads as TGCGCCAGCAGTGCCGGGACTATGAACACCGGGGAGCTGTTTTTT. This translates into CASSAGTMNTGELFF.

This clonotype occurred a few times. The chain uses TRBV4-3 and TRBJ1-3; D is unclear. Germline CDR1 LGHNA, CDR2 YSLEER. The V end lost 1 base, the J end lost 4 bases, and 11 bases lay between the germline ends. This CDR3 spans 15 amino acids. CDR3 sequence (DNA): TGCGCCAGCAGCCAAGCGAGGTTTTCGGGAAACACCATATATTTT. It encodes CASSQARFSGNTIYF.

The V gene is TRBV12-3 or TRBV12-4, the J gene TRBJ1-6, with TRBD1 identical over 9 bases. The CDR3 totals 12 residues. V lost 5 bases to trimming and J lost 10 bases; unmatched junction nucleotides: 0. CDR3 DNA sequence: TGTGCCAGCAGTGGACAGGGGTCACCCCTCCACTTT. It translates to CASSGQGSPLHF.

This clonotype was picked up many times. The chain joins TRBV3-1 to TRBJ1-4; 7 bases agree with TRBD1. CDR3 length: 16 residues. Trimming cost V 4 bases and J 7 bases; bases outside gene matches: 12. In germline, CDR1 is LGHDT, CDR2 YNNKEL (reference sequence). CDR3 loop: CASSPDRQGVREKLFF. For the CDR3, the DNA is TGTGCCAGCAGCCCAGATAGACAGGGTGTTCGTGAAAAACTGTTTTTT.

This clonotype has at least ten counts. The chain combines TRBV20-1 with TRBJ2-5, with TRBD2 matching 7 bases. Germline V gene data show CDR1 as DFQATT and CDR2 as SNEGSKA (reference sequence). This CDR3 contains 13 residues. V trimming: 6 bases; J trimming: 1 base; junction bases outside the gene matches: 5. The CDR3 region is CSASGDLQETQYF. For the CDR3, the DNA is TGCAGTGCCAGCGGGGATCTCCAAGAGACCCAGTACTTC.

This clonotype was observed a few times. The chain couples TRBV29-1 to TRBJ1-2, with D possibly TRBD1 on 5 matching bases. The CDR3 sequence is 13 residues long. The V end was cut by 3 bases, the J end by 2 bases, with 10 bases between. Germline CDR1 and CDR2: SQVTM and ANQGSEA. The CDR3 sequence is CSVDEGPNYGYTF. For the CDR3, the DNA is TGCAGCGTTGATGAGGGACCGAACTATGGCTACACCTTC.

This clonotype turned up a few times. The CDR3, as DNA: TGTGCCAGCAGTGAAGTAGGGAGGACCTACGAGCAGTACTTC. Amino acids: CASSEVGRTYEQYF. The gene calls are TRBV6-1 and TRBJ2-7; the D gene is possibly TRBD2 (6 bases). CDR1 and CDR2 from the germline V gene are MNHNS and SASEGT. This CDR3 spans 14 amino acids. The V and J ends lost 1 base and 2 bases respectively, with 9 bases between them.

This clonotype was counted ten times or more. This rearrangement joins TRBV20-1 to TRBJ1-1; D gene unclear. This CDR3 is 14 amino acids long. Germline assignment: CDR1 DFQATT and CDR2 SNEGSKA (reference sequence). In nucleotides, the CDR3 is TGCAGGGCCGGGCGGACCCGAATGAACACTGAAGCTTTCTTT. This gives the protein CRAGRTRMNTEAFF.

This clonotype was seen a handful of times. The chain has TRBV4-3 and TRBJ2-5, with D possibly matching TRBD2 (5 bases). V lost 0 bases to trimming and J lost 5 bases, with 13 bases between them. The CDR3 totals 15 residues. Germline V gene data show CDR1 as LGHNA and CDR2 as YSLEER. This CDR3 is CASSQEITREETQYF. In DNA form, the CDR3 reads TGCGCCAGCAGCCAAGAAATCACTAGAGAGGAGACCCAGTACTTC.

The table lists this clonotype with a few counts. At one end the junction does not follow the germline gene, possibly because of a read error. This chain joins TRBV25-1 and TRBJ2-1, with D possibly TRBD1 on 6 matching bases. Germline V gene data show CDR1 as MGHDK and CDR2 as SYGVNS. The CDR3 extends over 15 amino acids. The CDR3, as DNA: TGTGCCAGCAGCCCGAGGGGGTATAATATCGATGAGCATTTCTTC. Translating gives CASSPRGYNIDEHFF.

This chain joins TRBV6-6 and TRBJ1-2; D might be TRBD1 (5 bases). In germline, CDR1 is MNHNY, CDR2 SVGAGI (reference sequence). This CDR3 has 11 amino acids. V was cut by 6 bases and J by 6 bases, with 8 bases left in between. CDR3 loop: CASRQGNGYTF. DNA of the CDR3: TGTGCCAGCAGGCAGGGAAATGGCTACACCTTC.

This clonotype was observed at least ten times. This rearrangement joins TRBV12-3 or TRBV12-4 to TRBJ1-1, with D possibly matching TRBD1 (5 bases). The CDR3 is made up of 15 amino acids. V was clipped by 5 bases and J by 7 bases, with 20 bases between them. The CDR3 nucleotides read TGTGCCAGCAGTCCGACCGGGGGTGATCGGGATGAAGCTTTCTTT. The encoded protein is CASSPTGGDRDEAFF.

This clonotype occurred many times. V gene TRBV5-1 combines with J gene TRBJ2-1; 8 bases are shared with TRBD2. The CDR3 extends over 15 amino acids. Trimming at V came to 5 bases and at J to 5 bases, leaving 9 bases not matched to a gene. Germline values: CDR1 SGHRS, CDR2 YFSETQ. The DNA of the CDR3 is TGCGCCAGCAGAGCGGGACGGGAGGGAAACAATGAGCAGTTCTTC. Its protein product is CASRAGREGNNEQFF.

This clonotype has at least ten counts. V is TRBV6-2 or TRBV6-3 and J is TRBJ2-7; D is unresolved. Germline CDR1 reads MNHEY; CDR2 reads SVGEGT. V was cut by 8 bases and J by 4 bases, with 18 bases left in between. The CDR3 runs 14 residues. This chain's CDR3 is CASSSVTGDYEQYF. The CDR3 nucleotides read TGTGCCAGCTCCTCAGTTACCGGAGATTACGAGCAGTACTTC.